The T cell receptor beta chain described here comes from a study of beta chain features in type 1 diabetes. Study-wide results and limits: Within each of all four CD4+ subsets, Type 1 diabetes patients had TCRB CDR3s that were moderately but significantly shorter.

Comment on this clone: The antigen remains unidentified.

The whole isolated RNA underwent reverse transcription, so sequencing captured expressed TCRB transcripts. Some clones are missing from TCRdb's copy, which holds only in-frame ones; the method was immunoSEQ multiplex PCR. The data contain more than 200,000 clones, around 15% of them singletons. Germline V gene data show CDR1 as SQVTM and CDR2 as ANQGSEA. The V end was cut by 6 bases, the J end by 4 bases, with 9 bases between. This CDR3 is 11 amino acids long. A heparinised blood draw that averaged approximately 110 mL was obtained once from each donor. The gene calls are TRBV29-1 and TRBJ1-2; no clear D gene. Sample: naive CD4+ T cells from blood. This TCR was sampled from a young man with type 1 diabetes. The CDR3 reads CSVGGLYGYTF. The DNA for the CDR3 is TGCAGCGTCGGTGGACTCTATGGCTACACCTTC.